The present T cell receptor beta chain was sequenced within a study of T cells after yellow fever vaccination. Notes on the study in general: The secondary T-cell response peaked on day 5, not day 15, but was weaker.

This clonotype was counted at least ten times. The antigen is undetermined. Trimming pared 10 bases from V and 0 bases from J, leaving 12 bases between. CDR1 and CDR2 (germline): ENHRY, SYGVKD. The CDR3 spans 13 residues. MiXCR, applied by TCRdb to the 5' RACE reads, yields one record per CDR3 protein. Among about 130,000 distinct CDR3 sequences listed, 7.4% were seen once. J is TRBJ1-1 and V is TRBV10-3, with D hard to call. The material sequenced was CD4+ T cells sorted from PBMCs, taken 9 to 11 days after the first yellow fever vaccination. The sequence was collected from a young man who received the YFV17D yellow fever vaccine. The CDR3 reads CATKAGMNTEAFF. CDR3 DNA: TGTGCCACGAAAGCTGGGATGAACACTGAAGCTTTCTTT.